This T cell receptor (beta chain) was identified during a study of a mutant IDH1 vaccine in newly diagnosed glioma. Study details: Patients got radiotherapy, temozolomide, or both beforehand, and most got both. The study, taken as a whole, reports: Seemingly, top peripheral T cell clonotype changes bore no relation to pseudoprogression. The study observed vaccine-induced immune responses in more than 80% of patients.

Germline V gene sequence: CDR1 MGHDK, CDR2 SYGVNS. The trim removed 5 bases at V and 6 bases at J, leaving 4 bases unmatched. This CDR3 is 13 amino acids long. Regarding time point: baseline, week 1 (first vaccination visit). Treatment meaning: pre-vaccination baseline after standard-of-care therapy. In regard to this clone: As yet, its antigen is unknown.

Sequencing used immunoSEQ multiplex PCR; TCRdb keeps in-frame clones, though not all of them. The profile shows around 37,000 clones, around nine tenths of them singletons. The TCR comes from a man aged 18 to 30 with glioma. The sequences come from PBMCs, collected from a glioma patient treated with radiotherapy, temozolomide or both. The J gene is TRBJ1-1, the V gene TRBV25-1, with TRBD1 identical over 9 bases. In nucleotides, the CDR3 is TGTGCCAGCAGTCGGACAGGGGCCGCTGAAGCTTTCTTT. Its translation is CASSRTGAAEAFF.